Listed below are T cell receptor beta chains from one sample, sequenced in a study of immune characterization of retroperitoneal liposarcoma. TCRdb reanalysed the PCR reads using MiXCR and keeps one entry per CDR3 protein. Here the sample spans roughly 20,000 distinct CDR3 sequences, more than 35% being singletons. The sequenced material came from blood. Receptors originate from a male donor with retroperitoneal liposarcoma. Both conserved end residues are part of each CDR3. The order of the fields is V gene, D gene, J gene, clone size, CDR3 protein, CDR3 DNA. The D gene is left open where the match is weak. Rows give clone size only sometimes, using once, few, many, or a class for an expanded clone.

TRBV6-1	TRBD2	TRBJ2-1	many	CASSPRLARHGGEQFF	TGTGCCAGCAGTCCTCGACTAGCCCGACATGGTGGGGAGCAGTTCTTC
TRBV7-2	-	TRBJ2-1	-	CASSLDYSSYNEQFF	TGTGCCAGCAGCTTAGACTACAGCTCCTACAATGAGCAGTTCTTC
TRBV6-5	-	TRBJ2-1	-	CASLAPGASRYNEQFF	TGTGCCAGCTTGGCCCCGGGGGCATCAAGATACAATGAGCAGTTCTTC
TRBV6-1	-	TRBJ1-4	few	CASSWTGDNEKLFF	TGTGCCAGCAGTTGGACTGGCGATAATGAAAAACTGTTTTTT
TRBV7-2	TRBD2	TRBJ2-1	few	CASSLPGGETQFF	TGTGCCAGCAGCTTACCGGGAGGCGAGACCCAGTTCTTC
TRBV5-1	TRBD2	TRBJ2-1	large	CASSAGTSNEQFF	TGCGCCAGCAGCGCGGGGACTAGCAATGAGCAGTTCTTC
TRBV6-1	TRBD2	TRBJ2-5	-	CASSFEGGALSQETQYF	TGTGCCAGCAGTTTTGAGGGAGGGGCCCTCTCCCAAGAGACCCAGTACTTC
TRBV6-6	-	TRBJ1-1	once	CANRHLRHTEAFF	TGTGCCAATCGACACCTCCGGCACACTGAAGCTTTCTTT
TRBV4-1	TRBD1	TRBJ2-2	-	CASSQETGTNTGELFF	TGCGCCAGCAGCCAAGAGACAGGGACGAACACCGGGGAGCTGTTTTTT
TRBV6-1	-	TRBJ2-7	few	CASSRAQYEQYF	TGTGCCAGCAGCAGGGCCCAATACGAGCAGTACTTC
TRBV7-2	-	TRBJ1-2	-	CASSLASQDGYTF	TGTGCCAGCAGCTTAGCGTCCCAGGACGGCTACACCTTC
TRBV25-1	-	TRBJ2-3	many	CASSKAGADTQYF	TGTGCCAGCAGTAAGGCAGGGGCAGATACGCAGTATTTT
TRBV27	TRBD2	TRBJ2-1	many	CASSLVLLGRTSGRGSYNEQFF	TGTGCCAGCAGTTTAGTTCTGTTGGGTCGGACTAGCGGGAGGGGCTCCTACAATGAGCAGTTCTTC
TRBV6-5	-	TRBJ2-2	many	CASSSGSRSLNTGELFF	TGTGCCAGCAGTTCGGGTAGCCGGAGCCTGAACACCGGGGAGCTGTTTTTT
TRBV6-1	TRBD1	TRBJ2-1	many	CASSETRTGEQFF	TGTGCCAGCAGTGAAACCCGGACAGGGGAGCAGTTCTTC
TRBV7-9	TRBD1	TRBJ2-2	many	CASSLGQGTGELFF	TGTGCCAGCAGCTTAGGACAGGGGACCGGGGAGCTGTTTTTT
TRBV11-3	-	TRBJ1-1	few	CASSLDSRLNAEAFF	TGTGCCAGCAGCTTGGATTCCCGTTTGAACGCTGAAGCTTTCTTT
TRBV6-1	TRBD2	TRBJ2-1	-	CASMSGSYGQFF	TGTGCCAGCATGAGCGGGAGCTACGGGCAGTTCTTC
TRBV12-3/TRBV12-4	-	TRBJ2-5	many	CASTLTGRYNEQYF	TGTGCCAGCACCCTAACGGGACGGTACAATGAGCAGTACTTC
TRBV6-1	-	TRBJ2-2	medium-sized	CASSPFTGELFF	TGTGCCAGCAGCCCCTTCACCGGGGAGCTGTTTTTT
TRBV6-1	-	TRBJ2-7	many	CASFASAGSEQYF	TGTGCCAGCTTCGCATCCGCCGGCAGTGAGCAGTACTTC
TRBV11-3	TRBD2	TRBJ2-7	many	CASSGSGGPYNEQYF	TGTGCCAGCAGCGGTAGCGGGGGACCCTACAATGAGCAGTACTTC
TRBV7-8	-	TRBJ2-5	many	CASSSEKWAGKETQYF	TGTGCCAGCAGCTCCGAAAAGTGGGCAGGAAAAGAGACCCAGTACTTC
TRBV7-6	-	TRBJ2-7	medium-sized	CASSLGPTQDGYEQYF	TGTGCCAGCAGCTTAGGCCCCACCCAGGATGGCTATGAGCAGTACTTC
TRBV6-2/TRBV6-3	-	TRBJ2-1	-	CASSGPWANEQFF	TGTGCCAGCAGTGGCCCCTGGGCGAATGAGCAGTTCTTC
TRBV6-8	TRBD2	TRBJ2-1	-	CASRGRRTSGRVYNEQFF	TGTGCCAGCAGAGGGAGAAGGACTAGCGGGAGGGTTTACAATGAGCAGTTCTTC
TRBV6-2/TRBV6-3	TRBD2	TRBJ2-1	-	CASSEYGRAGARPNEQFF	TGTGCCAGCAGTGAATACGGGAGGGCGGGGGCTCGACCTAATGAGCAGTTCTTC
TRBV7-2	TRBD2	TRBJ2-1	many	CASSLSRRASGRPWDEQFF	TGTGCCAGCAGCCTAAGTAGAAGGGCTAGCGGGAGGCCCTGGGATGAGCAGTTCTTC
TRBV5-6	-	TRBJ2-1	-	CASSLISSYNEQFF	TGTGCCAGCAGCTTGATAAGCTCCTACAATGAGCAGTTCTTC
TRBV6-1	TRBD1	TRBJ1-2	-	CVSIEGRTGISGYTF	TGTGTCAGCATCGAGGGTAGGACAGGGATATCTGGCTACACCTTC
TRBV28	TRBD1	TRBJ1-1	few	CASSYRKRRGPTPMNTEAFF	TGTGCCAGCAGTTATCGTAAGAGGAGGGGGCCCACCCCCATGAACACTGAAGCTTTCTTT
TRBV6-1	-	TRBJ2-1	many	CASSFSTYNEQFF	TGTGCCAGCAGTTTCTCAACCTACAATGAGCAGTTCTTC
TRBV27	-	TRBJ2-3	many	CASSLGDTQYF	TGTGCCAGCAGTCTAGGGGATACGCAGTATTTT
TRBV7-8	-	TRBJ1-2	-	CASSLGRETNYGYTF	TGTGCCAGCAGCTTAGGGAGGGAGACCAACTATGGCTACACCTTC
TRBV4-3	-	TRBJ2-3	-	CASSQKGRETDTQYF	TGCGCCAGCAGCCAAAAAGGACGAGAAACAGATACGCAGTATTTT
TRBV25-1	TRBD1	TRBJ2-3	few	CASSAGTGDRDTQYF	TGTGCCAGCAGTGCAGGGACAGGGGATCGGGATACGCAGTATTTT
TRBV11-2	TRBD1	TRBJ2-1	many	CASSLEWTGGRSEQFF	TGTGCCAGCAGCTTAGAGTGGACAGGGGGTCGGAGTGAGCAGTTCTTC
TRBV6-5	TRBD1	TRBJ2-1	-	CASRKDRGSYNEQFF	TGTGCCAGCAGGAAGGACAGGGGTTCCTACAATGAGCAGTTCTTC
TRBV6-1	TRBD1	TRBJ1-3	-	CASSVGFGTEVFSGNTIYF	TGTGCCAGCAGTGTCGGATTCGGGACAGAAGTTTTCTCTGGAAACACCATATATTTT
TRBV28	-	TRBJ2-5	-	CASSSLGLEETQYF	TGTGCCAGCAGTTCCTTAGGACTGGAAGAGACCCAGTACTTC
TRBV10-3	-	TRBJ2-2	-	CAIRSYTGELFF	TGTGCCATACGCAGTTACACCGGGGAGCTGTTTTTT
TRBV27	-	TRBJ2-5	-	CASSLNLQGETQYF	TGTGCCAGCAGTTTAAACCTACAAGGAGAGACCCAGTACTTC
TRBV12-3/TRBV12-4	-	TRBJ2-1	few	CASSLTGEGGFF	TGTGCCAGCAGTTTAACAGGCGAGGGAGGGTTCTTC
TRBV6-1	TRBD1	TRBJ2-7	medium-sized	CAATRDSDFYEQYF	TGTGCCGCCACCAGGGACAGCGACTTCTACGAGCAGTACTTC
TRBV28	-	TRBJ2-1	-	CASSLGGWNEQFF	TGTGCCAGCAGTTTAGGGGGGTGGAATGAGCAGTTCTTC